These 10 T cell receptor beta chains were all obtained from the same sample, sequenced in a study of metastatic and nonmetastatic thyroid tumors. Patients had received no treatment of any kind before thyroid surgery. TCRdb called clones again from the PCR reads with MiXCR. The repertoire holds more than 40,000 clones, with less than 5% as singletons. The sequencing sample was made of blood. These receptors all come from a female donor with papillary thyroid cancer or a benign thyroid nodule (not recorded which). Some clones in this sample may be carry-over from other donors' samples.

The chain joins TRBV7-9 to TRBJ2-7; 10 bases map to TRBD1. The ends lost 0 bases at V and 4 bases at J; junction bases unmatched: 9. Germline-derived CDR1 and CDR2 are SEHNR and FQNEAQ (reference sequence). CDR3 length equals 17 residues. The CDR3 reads CASSLAILGGQGYEQYF. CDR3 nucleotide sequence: TGTGCCAGCAGCTTAGCGATTCTCGGGGGACAGGGGTACGAGCAGTACTTC. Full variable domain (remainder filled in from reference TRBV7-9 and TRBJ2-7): DTGVSQNPRHKITKRGQNVTFRCDPISEHNRLYWYRQTLGQGPEFLTYFQNEAQLEKSRLLSDRFSAERPKGSFSTLEIQRTEQGDSAMYLCASSLAILGGQGYEQYFGPGTRLTVT.

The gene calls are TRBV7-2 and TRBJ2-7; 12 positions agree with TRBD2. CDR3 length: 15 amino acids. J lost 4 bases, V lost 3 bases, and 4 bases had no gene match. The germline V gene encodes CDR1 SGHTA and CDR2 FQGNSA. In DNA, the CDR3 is TGTGCCAGCAGCTTGACTAGCGGGAGCGGGTACGAGCAGTACTTC. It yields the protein CASSLTSGSGYEQYF.

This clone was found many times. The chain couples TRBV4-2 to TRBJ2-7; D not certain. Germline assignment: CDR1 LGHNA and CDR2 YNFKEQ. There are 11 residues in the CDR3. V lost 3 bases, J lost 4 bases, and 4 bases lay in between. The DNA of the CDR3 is TGTGCCAGCAGCCATGGGTACGAGCAGTACTTC. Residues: CASSHGYEQYF.

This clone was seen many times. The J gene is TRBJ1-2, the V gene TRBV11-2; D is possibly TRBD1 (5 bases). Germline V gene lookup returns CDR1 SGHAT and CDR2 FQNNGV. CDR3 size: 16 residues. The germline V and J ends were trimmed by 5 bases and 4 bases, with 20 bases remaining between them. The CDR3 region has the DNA TGTGCCAGCAGCCCCACAAGAGGGGCGAACGGCTATGGCTACACCTTC. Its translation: CASSPTRGANGYGYTF.

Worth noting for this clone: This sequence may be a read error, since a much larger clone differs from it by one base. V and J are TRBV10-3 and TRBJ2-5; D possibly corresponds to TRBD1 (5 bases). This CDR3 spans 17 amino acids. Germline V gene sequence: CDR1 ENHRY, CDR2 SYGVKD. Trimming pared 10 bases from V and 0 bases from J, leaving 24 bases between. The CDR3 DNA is TGTGCCACCATAACACAGGTCCCTGAGAGTTACCAAGAGACCCAGTACTTC. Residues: CATITQVPESYQETQYF.

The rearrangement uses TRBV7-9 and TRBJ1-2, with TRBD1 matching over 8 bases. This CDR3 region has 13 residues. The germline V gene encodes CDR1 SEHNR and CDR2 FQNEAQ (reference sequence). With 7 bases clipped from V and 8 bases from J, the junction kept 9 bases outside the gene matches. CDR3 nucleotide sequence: TGTGCCAGCAACGGAGGACAGGGAGCCGGCTACACCTTC. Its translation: CASNGGQGAGYTF. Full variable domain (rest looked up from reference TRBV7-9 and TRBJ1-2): DTGVSQNPRHKITKRGQNVTFRCDPISEHNRLYWYRQTLGQGPEFLTYFQNEAQLEKSRLLSDRFSAERPKGSFSTLEIQRTEQGDSAMYLCASNGGQGAGYTFGSGTRLTVV.

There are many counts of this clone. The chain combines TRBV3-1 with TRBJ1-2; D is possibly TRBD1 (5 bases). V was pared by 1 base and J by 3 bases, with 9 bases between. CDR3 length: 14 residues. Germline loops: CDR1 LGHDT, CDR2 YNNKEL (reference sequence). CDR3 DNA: TGTGCCAGCAGCCAAGCGGGGGAGGACTATGGCTACACCTTC. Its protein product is CASSQAGEDYGYTF.

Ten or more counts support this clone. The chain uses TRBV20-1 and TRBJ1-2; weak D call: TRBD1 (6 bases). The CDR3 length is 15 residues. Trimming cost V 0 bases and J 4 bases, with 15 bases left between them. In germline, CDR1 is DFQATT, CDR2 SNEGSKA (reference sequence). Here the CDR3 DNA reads TGCAGTGCTAGAGATCGGTGGGGGCGCCGCTATGGCTACACCTTC. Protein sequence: CSARDRWGRRYGYTF.

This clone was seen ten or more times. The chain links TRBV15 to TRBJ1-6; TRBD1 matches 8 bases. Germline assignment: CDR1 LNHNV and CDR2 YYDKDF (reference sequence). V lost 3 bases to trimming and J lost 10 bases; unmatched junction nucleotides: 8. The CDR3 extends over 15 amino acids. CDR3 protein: CATSSETGGDSPLHF. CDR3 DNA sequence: TGTGCCACCAGCAGCGAAACAGGGGGGGACTCACCCCTCCACTTT.

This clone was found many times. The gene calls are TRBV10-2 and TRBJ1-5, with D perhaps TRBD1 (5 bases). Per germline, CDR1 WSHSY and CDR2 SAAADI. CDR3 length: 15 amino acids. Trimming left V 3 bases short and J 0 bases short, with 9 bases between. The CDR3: CASSDGGYSNQPQHF. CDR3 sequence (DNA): TGCGCCAGCAGTGATGGGGGATATAGCAATCAGCCCCAGCATTTT.